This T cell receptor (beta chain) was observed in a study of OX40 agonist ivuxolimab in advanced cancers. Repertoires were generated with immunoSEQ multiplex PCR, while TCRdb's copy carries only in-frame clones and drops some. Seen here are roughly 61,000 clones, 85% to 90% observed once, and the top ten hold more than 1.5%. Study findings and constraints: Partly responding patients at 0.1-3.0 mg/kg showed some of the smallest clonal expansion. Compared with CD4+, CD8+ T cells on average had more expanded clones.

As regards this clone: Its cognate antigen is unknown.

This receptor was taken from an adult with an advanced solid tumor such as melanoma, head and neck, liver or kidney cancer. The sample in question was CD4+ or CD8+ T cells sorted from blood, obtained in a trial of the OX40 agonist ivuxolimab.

CDR3 sequence reads: CASSPGTVTYEQYF. The CDR3 DNA is TGTGCCAGCAGCCCAGGGACAGTTACCTACGAGCAGTACTTC. This chain connects TRBV9 to TRBJ2-7, with 7 bases lining up with TRBD1. This CDR3 comprises 14 residues. Germline V gives CDR1 SGDLS, CDR2 YYNGEE. With V trimmed by 4 bases and J by 2 bases, 6 bases remained unmatched.